The present entry profiles one T cell receptor beta chain with its context. The PCR had 60 Vbeta and 13 Jbeta primers. TCRdb keeps only in-frame clones here, not all; method: immunoSEQ multiplex PCR. The data contain about 190,000 clones, around three quarters of them singletons. The data were taken from a study of cytomegalovirus exposure and HLA in healthy donors. The germline gives CDR1 SGDLS, CDR2 YYNGEE. The CDR3 is 16 amino acids. The V segment lost 2 bases and the J segment 6 bases; nucleotides outside the gene matches: 7. The specimen sequenced was PBMCs. This sequence joins TRBV9 and TRBJ2-3; 12 nucleotides match TRBD2. This TCR came from a woman between 18 and 29 years old in good health and CMV-seronegative. CDR3: CASSVELAGGPDTQYF. Here the CDR3 DNA reads TGTGCCAGCAGCGTTGAACTAGCGGGGGGACCGGATACGCAGTATTTT.